This record looks at one TCR beta chain sequence and its context. At one boundary the junction diverges from the germline segment, which might be a read error. Germline V lookup: CDR1 SGDLS, CDR2 YYNGEE. This CDR3 is built from 9 residues. Indicated time point: pretreatment peripheral blood. Patient disease was locally advanced or metastatic urothelial carcinoma. This entry comes from a study of PD-L1 blockade in urothelial cancer. Study background: Male sex and bladder-origin urothelial cancer characterized about 90% of the roughly 30 patients. Anywhere from 0 to 3 prior chemotherapy regimens had been received by patients. At 3 weeks after treatment start (second dose) and again at 6 weeks, blood was analyzed.

This table comes from immunoSEQ multiplex PCR, and its TCRdb copy is limited to in-frame clones, with some not included. The sample carries around 38,000 clones, nearly 85% recorded once. The receptor was isolated from a man in his 60s with urothelial cancer. The chain carries TRBV9 and TRBJ2-7; perhaps TRBD2 as D (6 bases). Sequencing was performed on PBMCs, taken around atezolizumab (anti-PD-L1) treatment. CDR3 sequence reads: CASGAGPSF. The CDR3 DNA reads TGTGCCAGCGGGGCGGGACCTTCCTTC.